This T cell receptor (beta chain) was profiled in a study of blood T cell repertoires in COVID-19. Study in general: Italy, Spain and the United States were the sources of the convalescent and acute COVID-19 samples. From T cells, B-cell-depleted T cells, or PBMCs came the material, which was cDNA or gDNA.

Under the authors' procedure: Estimation of nucleated cell counts relied on the amplification of reference gene primers. The data were produced by immunoSEQ multiplex PCR, yet TCRdb's version contains in-frame clones alone and is incomplete. That table gives V, J and clone size, and the DNA gave D and trimming. The table lists approximately 180,000 clones, roughly 85% of them singletons. The germline V gene encodes CDR1 LGHNA and CDR2 YNFKEQ. The CDR3 consists of 16 residues. V lost 4 bases and J 2 bases, leaving 14 bases between the germline ends. This TCR was sampled from a human donor with active or convalescent COVID-19. The donor label of this sample is uncertain. This rearrangement joins TRBV4-2 to TRBJ2-2; possibly TRBD2 for D (5 bases). Sequencing was performed on peripheral blood. The CDR3 loop is CASSLSSTRNTGELFF. The CDR3 DNA follows: TGTGCCAGCAGCCTTTCTAGCACCAGAAACACCGGGGAGCTGTTTTTT.